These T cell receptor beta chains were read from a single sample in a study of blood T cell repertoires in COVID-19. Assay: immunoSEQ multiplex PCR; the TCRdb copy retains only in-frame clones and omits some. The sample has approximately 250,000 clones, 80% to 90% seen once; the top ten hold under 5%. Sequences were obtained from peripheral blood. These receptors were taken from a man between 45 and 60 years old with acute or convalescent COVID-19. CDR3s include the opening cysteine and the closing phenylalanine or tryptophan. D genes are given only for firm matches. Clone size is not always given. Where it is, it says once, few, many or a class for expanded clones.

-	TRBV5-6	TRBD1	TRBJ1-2	TGTGCCAGCAGCTTGGTTGGACAGGGATCTAACTATGGCTACACCTTC	CASSLVGQGSNYGYTF
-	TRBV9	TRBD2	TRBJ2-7	TGTGCCAGCAGCGCCCGGACTAGCGGAGGTTCCTACGAGCAGTACTTC	CASSARTSGGSYEQYF
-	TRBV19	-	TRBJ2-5	TGTGCCAGTAGTATAGTCGTCCAAGAGACCCAGTACTTC	CASSIVVQETQYF
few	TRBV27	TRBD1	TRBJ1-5	TGTGCCAGCAGTTTAACCGGGACAGTCATTTCTCCCCAGCATTTT	CASSLTGTVISPQHF
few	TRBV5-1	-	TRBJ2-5	TGCGCCAGCAGCTTGTCAGGAACGCTAGAGACCCAGTACTTC	CASSLSGTLETQYF
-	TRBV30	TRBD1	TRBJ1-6	TGTGCCTGGAGTGTACTTGGGACAGGGGTCAATTCACCCCTCCACTTT	CAWSVLGTGVNSPLHF
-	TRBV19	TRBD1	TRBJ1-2	TGTGCCAGTAGCCCACAGGGGTTGAACTATGGCTACACCTTC	CASSPQGLNYGYTF
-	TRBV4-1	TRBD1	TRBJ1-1	TGCGCCAGCAGCCAAGAAGGGACAGGGGGTACTGAAGCTTTCTTT	CASSQEGTGGTEAFF
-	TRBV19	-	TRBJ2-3	TGTGCCAGTAGTATCCTTCAGGGTAGCACAGATACGCAGTATTTT	CASSILQGSTDTQYF
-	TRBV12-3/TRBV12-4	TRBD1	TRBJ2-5	TGTGCCAGCAGTACTTACCGACAGGGTTGGGACTTC	CASSTYRQGWDF
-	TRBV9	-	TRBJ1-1	TGTGCCAGCAGCGCTCGAGCGACAGGCCTGGAAGCTTTCTTT	CASSARATGLEAFF
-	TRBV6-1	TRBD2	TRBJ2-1	TGTGCCAGCAGTGAAGCGCGGACTAGCGGGAGCTCCTACAATGAGCAGTTCTTC	CASSEARTSGSSYNEQFF
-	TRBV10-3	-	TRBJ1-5	TGTGCCATCAGTGAGCGGGGGTATAGCAATCAGCCCCAGCATTTT	CAISERGYSNQPQHF
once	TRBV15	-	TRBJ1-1	TGTGCCACCAGCAGATTCCGGACAACGAACACTGAAGCTTTCTTT	CATSRFRTTNTEAFF
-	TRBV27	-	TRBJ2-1	TGTGCCAGCAGTTTACCTGGCGGAGGGAGCTCCTACAATGAGCAGTTCTTC	CASSLPGGGSSYNEQFF
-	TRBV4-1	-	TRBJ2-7	TGCGCCAGCAGCCAAGATACTAGTCGGGACGAGCAGTACTTC	CASSQDTSRDEQYF
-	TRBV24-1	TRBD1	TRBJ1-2	TGTGCCACCAGTGATTCGTCAACAGGGGACTATGGCTACACCTTC	CATSDSSTGDYGYTF
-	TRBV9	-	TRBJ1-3	TGTGCCAGCAGCGTAGATGGAGCCGGGGCTGGAAACACCATATATTTT	CASSVDGAGAGNTIYF
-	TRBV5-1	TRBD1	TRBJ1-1	TGCGCCAGCAGCGTCGGGACAGGGGCGCAGGACACTGAAGCTTTCTTT	CASSVGTGAQDTEAFF
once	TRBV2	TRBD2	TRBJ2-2	TGTGCCAGCAGTCTAGCGGGGGGGCATCACGGGGAGCTGTTTTTT	CASSLAGGHHGELFF
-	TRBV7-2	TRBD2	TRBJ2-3	TGTGCCAGCAGCTTATGGCCTAGCGGGAGTACAGATACGCAGTATTTT	CASSLWPSGSTDTQYF
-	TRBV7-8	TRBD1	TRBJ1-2	TGTGCCAGCAGCTTAGGGGACAGGGGGCATCTGGAGGGCTACACCTTC	CASSLGDRGHLEGYTF
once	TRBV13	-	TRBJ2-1	TGTGCCAGCAGCGGAACCTGGAGGGACTCAAAATCCTACAATGAGCAGTTCTTC	CASSGTWRDSKSYNEQFF
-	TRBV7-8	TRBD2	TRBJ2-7	TGTGCCAGCAGCTTAGTAGGTAGCGGGAGGGCCAACTACGAGCAGTACTTC	CASSLVGSGRANYEQYF
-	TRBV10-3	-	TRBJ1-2	TGTGCCATCAGTGAGTCGATGGGGGGAGAGGGTGATGGCTACACCTTC	CAISESMGGEGDGYTF
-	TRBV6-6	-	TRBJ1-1	TGTGCCAGCAGCCGAAAGAGAGGGATGAACACTGAAGCTTTCTTT	CASSRKRGMNTEAFF
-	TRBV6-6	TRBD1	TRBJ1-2	TGTGCCAGCAGTTCGGACAGGGGGCCAAACTATGGCTACACCTTC	CASSSDRGPNYGYTF
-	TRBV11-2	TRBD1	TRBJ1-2	TGTGCCAGCAGCTCCGGGACAGGGGGCGCCCCGGGAGGCTACACCTTC	CASSSGTGGAPGGYTF
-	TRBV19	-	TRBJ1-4	TGTGCCAGTAGTATATCAGGGTTTGACGAAAAACTGTTTTTT	CASSISGFDEKLFF
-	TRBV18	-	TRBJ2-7	TGTGCCAGCTCAGTCCAAGGGGGATACGAGCAGTACTTC	CASSVQGGYEQYF
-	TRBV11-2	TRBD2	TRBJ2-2	TGTGCCAGCAGCTTACGGGCTAGCGGGACCGTAGGCGGGGAGCTGTTTTTT	CASSLRASGTVGGELFF
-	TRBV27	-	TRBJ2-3	TGTGCCAGCAGTTTATGGGGCAGGCGGCCAGATACGCAGTATTTT	CASSLWGRRPDTQYF
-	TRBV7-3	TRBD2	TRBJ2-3	TGTGCCAGCAGCCCGGGGGGGCCGGGCACAGATACGCAGTATTTT	CASSPGGPGTDTQYF
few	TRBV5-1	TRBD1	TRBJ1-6	TGCGCCAGCAGCTTGGGGACAGGGTTGGCACCCCTCCACTTT	CASSLGTGLAPLHF
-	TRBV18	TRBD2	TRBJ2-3	TGTGCCAGCTCATCACTCACGGGGGGTACTAGCACAGATACGCAGTATTTT	CASSSLTGGTSTDTQYF
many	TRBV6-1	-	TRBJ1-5	TGTGCCAGCAGTGACAGGGGCCAGCCCCAGCATTTT	CASSDRGQPQHF
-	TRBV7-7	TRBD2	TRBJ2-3	TGTGCTAGCAGCGTCGGACTAGCGGGGGGATCAGATACGCAGTATTTT	CASSVGLAGGSDTQYF
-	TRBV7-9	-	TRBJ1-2	TGTGCCAGCAGCTCCCGGGGGGCAGGGTTCATTGGCTACACCTTC	CASSSRGAGFIGYTF
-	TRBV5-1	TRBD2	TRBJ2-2	TGCGCCAGCAGCTTTACTAGCGGGACGAGGGACACCGGGGAGCTGTTTTTT	CASSFTSGTRDTGELFF
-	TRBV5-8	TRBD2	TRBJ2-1	TGTGCCAGCAGCCTAAGACTAGCGGTCCACAATGAGCAGTTCTTC	CASSLRLAVHNEQFF
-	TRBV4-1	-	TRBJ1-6	TGCGCCAGCAGCCCCGGACAGCTAGCTAGTTCACCCCTCCACTTT	CASSPGQLASSPLHF
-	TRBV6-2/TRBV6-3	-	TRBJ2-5	TGTGCCAGCAGTTACGGTTCGGGTTGGGAGACCCAGTACTTC	CASSYGSGWETQYF
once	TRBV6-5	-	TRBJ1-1	TGTGCCAGCATTTGGGGGGGCACTGAAGCTTTCTTT	CASIWGGTEAFF